Sequencing of this T cell receptor beta chain was carried out in a study of T cell repertoires in cytomegalovirus infection. Study background: CMV epitopes, recently identified HLA-C-restricted and well-studied HLA-B-restricted, were used. Public TCR beta signatures marked donors with CMV infection and the matching HLA.

V gave up 6 bases and J gave up 6 bases; unmatched junction bases: 5. The CDR3 extends over 14 amino acids. CDR1 is SGHVS and CDR2 is FQNEAQ in the germline V gene. Study conclusions and caveats: Dominating the ex vivo response were HLA-C-restricted CMV-specific TCR beta clonotypes.

This clonotype was seen more than once but under ten times. Its target is not known. Using its own MiXCR run on the reads, TCRdb lists one record per CDR3 protein. The sample yields about 920,000 distinct CDR3 sequences, around a third seen once. The chain is built from TRBV7-8 and TRBJ1-6; TRBD1 agrees at 7 bases. This material consisted of cultured CD8+ T cells from PBMCs, taken from culture after CMV antigen stimulation. This clonotype originated in a human donor in good health (CMV status not recorded). Some clones in this sample may be carry-over from other donors' samples. CDR3 sequence reads: CASRETGSNSPLHF. The CDR3 coding sequence is TGTGCCAGCAGGGAGACAGGGTCTAATTCACCCCTCCACTTT.